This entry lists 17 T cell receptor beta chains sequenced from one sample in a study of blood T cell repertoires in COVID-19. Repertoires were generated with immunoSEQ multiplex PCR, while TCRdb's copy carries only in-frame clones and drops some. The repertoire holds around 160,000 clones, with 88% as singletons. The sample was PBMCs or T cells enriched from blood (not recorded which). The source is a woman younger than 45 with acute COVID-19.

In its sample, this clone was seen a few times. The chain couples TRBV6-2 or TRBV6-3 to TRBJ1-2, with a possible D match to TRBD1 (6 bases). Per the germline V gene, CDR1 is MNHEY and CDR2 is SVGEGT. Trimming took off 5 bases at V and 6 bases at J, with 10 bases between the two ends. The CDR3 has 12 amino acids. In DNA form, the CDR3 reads TGTGCCAGCAGTCTACAGGGAGATGGCTACACCTTC. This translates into CASSLQGDGYTF.

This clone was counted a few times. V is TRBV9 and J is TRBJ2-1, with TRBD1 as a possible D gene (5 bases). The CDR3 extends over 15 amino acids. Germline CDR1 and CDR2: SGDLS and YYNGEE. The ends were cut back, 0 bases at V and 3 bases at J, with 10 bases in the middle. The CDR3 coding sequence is TGTGCCAGCAGCGTAGCCCAGGGTCACTACAATGAGCAGTTCTTC. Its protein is CASSVAQGHYNEQFF.

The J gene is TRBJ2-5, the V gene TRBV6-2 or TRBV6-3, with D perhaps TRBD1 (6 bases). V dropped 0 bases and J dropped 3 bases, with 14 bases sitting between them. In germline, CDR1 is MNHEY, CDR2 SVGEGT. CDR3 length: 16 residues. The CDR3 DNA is TGTGCCAGCAGTTACTCGAGTACAGGGCTGGAAGAGACCCAGTACTTC. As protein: CASSYSSTGLEETQYF.

The CDR3 reads CASSLALGGSSYNEQFF. The CDR3, as DNA: TGTGCCAGCAGCTTAGCGCTTGGCGGGAGCTCCTACAATGAGCAGTTCTTC. The J gene is TRBJ2-1, the V gene TRBV7-2; 7 nucleotides match TRBD2. The V segment lost 0 bases and the J segment 0 bases; nucleotides outside the gene matches: 5. The CDR3 covers 17 residues. The V gene's germline CDR1 is SGHTA and CDR2 FQGNSA.

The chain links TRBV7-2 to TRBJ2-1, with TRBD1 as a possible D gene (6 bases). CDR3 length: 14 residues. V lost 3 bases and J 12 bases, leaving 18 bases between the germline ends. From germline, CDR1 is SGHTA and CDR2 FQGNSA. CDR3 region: CASSFWENLQGQFF. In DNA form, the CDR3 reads TGTGCCAGCAGCTTCTGGGAGAACCTACAGGGGCAGTTCTTC.

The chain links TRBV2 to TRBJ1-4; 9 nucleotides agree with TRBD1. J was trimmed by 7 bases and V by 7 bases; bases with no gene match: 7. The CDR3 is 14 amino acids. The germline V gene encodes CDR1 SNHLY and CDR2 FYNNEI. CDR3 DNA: TGTGCCAGCAACAGGGGGCGAGGTACTGAAAAACTGTTTTTT. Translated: CASNRGRGTEKLFF.

CDR3: CAISEAGVQSPLHF. CDR3 sequence (DNA): TGTGCCATCAGTGAGGCAGGGGTTCAATCACCCCTCCACTTT. The chain joins TRBV10-3 to TRBJ1-6, with a possible D match to TRBD1 (6 bases). This CDR3 is built from 14 residues. Germline CDR1 and CDR2: ENHRY and SYGVKD. The V and J ends lost 2 bases and 10 bases respectively, with 12 bases between them.

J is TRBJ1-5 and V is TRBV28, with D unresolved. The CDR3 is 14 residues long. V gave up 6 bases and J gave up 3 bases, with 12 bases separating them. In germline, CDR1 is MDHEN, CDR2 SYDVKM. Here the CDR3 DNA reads TGTGCCAGCAGCATCTCCTCAGTCAATCAGCCCCAGCATTTT. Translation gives CASSISSVNQPQHF.

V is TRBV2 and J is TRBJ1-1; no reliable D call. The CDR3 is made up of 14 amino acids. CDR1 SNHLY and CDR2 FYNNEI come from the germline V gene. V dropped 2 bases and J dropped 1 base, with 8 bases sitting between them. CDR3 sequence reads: CASSEFRGNTEAFF. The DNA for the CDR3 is TGTGCCAGCAGTGAATTCAGAGGGAACACTGAAGCTTTCTTT.

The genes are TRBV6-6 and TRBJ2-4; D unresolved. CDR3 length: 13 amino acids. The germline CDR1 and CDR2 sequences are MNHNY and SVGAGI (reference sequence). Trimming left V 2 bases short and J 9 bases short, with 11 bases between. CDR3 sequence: CASSYEVEGIQYF. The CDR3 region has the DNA TGTGCCAGCAGTTACGAGGTCGAAGGCATTCAGTACTTC.

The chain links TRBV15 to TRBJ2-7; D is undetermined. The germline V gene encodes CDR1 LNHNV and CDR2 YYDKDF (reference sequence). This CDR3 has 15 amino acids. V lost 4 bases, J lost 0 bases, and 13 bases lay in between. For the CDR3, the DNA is TGTGCCACCAGCATGACAATCAGGTTCTCCTACGAGCAGTACTTC. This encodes CATSMTIRFSYEQYF.

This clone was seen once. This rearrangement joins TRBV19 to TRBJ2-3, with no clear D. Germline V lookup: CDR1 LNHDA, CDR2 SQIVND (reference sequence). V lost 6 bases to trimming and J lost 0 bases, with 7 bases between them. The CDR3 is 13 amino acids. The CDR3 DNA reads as TGTGCCAGTAGGGCTAGGAGCACAGATACGCAGTATTTT. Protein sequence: CASRARSTDTQYF.

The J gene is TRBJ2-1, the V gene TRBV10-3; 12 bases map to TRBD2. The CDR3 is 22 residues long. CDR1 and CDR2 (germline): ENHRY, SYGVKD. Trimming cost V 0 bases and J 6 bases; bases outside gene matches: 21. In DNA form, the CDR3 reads TGTGCCATCAGTGAGTCAGGAAAACAGACTAGCGGGAGATTAATACTCCCCAATGAGCAGTTCTTC. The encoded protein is CAISESGKQTSGRLILPNEQFF.

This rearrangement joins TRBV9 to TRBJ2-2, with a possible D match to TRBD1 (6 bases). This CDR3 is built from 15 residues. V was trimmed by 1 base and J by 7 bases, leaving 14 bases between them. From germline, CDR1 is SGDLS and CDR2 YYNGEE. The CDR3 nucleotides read TGTGCCAGCAGCGTATATCTGGCGGACAGCGGGGAGCTGTTTTTT. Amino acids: CASSVYLADSGELFF.

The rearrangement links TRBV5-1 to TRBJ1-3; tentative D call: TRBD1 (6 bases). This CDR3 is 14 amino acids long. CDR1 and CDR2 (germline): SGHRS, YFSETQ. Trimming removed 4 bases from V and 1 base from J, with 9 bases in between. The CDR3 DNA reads TGCGCCAGCAGCCCCCAGGGGTCTGGAAACACCATATATTTT. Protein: CASSPQGSGNTIYF.

The CDR3 DNA is TGTGCCAGCACCCCAGCGGCCGACACCGGGGAGCTGTTTTTT. Its translation is CASTPAADTGELFF. The rearrangement joins TRBV6-4 to TRBJ2-2, with a tentative D call TRBD2 (5 bases). The CDR3 is made up of 14 amino acids. V lost 7 bases and J 3 bases, leaving 12 bases between the germline ends. CDR1 and CDR2 from the germline V gene are MRHNA and SNTAGT.

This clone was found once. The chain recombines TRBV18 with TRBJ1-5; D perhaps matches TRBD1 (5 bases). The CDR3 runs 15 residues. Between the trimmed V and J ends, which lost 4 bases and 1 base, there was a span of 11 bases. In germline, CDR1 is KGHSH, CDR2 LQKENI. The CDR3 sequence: CASSRTQGSNQPQHF. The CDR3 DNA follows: TGTGCCAGCTCACGCACGCAGGGAAGCAATCAGCCCCAGCATTTT.